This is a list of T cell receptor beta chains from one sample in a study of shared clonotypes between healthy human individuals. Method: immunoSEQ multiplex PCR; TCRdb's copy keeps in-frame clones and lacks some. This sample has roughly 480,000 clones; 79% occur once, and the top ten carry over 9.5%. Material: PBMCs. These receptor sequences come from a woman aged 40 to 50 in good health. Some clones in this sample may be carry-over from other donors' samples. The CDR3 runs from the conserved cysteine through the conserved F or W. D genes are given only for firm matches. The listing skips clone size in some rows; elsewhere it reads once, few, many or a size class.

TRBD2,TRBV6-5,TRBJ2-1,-,CASSFDSGRASYEQFF,TGTGCCAGCAGTTTCGATAGCGGGAGGGCCTCCTATGAGCAGTTCTTC
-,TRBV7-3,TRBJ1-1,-,CASSLTARGRGWGTEAFF,TGTGCCAGCAGCTTAACCGCCAGAGGCAGGGGCTGGGGCACTGAAGCTTTCTTT
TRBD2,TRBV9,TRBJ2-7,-,CASSATSGDAVYEQYF,TGTGCCAGCAGCGCGACTAGCGGGGACGCAGTGTACGAGCAGTACTTC
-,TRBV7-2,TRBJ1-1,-,CASSDRGRGNTEAFF,TGTGCCAGCAGCGACCGGGGCAGGGGAAATACTGAAGCTTTCTTT
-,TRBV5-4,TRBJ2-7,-,CASSLGGSGYEQYF,TGTGCCAGCAGCTTGGGTGGTAGCGGCTACGAGCAGTACTTC
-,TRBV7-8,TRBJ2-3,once,CASSVEASTDTQYF,TGTGCCAGCAGCGTAGAGGCCAGCACAGATACGCAGTATTTT
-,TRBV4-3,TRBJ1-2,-,CASSQDSLGGQGYGYTF,TGCGCCAGCAGCCAAGATAGTCTGGGAGGGCAGGGCTATGGCTACACCTTC
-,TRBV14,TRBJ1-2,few,CASSQGANYGYTF,TGTGCCAGCAGCCAGGGGGCTAACTATGGCTACACCTTC
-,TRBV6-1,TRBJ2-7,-,CASSGAHRVYEQYF,TGTGCCAGCAGTGGAGCGCACAGGGTCTACGAGCAGTACTTC
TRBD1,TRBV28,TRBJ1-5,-,CASNSDRGNQPQHF,TGTGCCAGCAACTCGGACAGGGGGAATCAGCCCCAGCATTTT
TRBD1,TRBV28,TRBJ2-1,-,CASLHGTGENEQFF,TGTGCCAGCCTTCATGGGACAGGGGAAAATGAGCAGTTCTTC